This TCR beta chain is drawn from a study of blood T cell repertoires in COVID-19. Study context: COVID-19 samples collected from the United States, Italy and Spain covered acute and convalescent phases. PBMCs, B-cell-depleted T cells, or T cells were the source of the cDNA or gDNA that made up the material.

V lost 0 bases and J 2 bases, leaving 6 bases between the germline ends. Germline CDR1 and CDR2: SGHRS and YFSETQ. This CDR3 has 13 residues. Original methodology: How many nucleated cells were present was estimated from reference gene primer amplification. The assay was immunoSEQ multiplex PCR, and TCRdb's table has in-frame clones only and misses some. The DNA gave D and trimming, while V, J and clone size come from that table. This repertoire shows just over 350,000 clones, 65% to 90% found once; its top ten account for about 7%. The specimen was peripheral blood. This receptor was obtained from a woman in her sixties with COVID-19, enrolled during active disease. The chain carries TRBV5-1 and TRBJ2-7; D remains unclear. CDR3 region: CASSLGPAYEQYF. CDR3 coding DNA: TGCGCCAGCAGCTTGGGTCCGGCCTACGAGCAGTACTTC. Full variable domain (outside the CDR3, taken from reference TRBV5-1 and TRBJ2-7): KAGVTQTPRYLIKTRGQQVTLSCSPISGHRSVSWYQQTPGQGLQFLFEYFSETQRNKGNFPGRFSGRQFSNSRSEMNVSTLELGDSALYLCASSLGPAYEQYFGPGTRLTVT.